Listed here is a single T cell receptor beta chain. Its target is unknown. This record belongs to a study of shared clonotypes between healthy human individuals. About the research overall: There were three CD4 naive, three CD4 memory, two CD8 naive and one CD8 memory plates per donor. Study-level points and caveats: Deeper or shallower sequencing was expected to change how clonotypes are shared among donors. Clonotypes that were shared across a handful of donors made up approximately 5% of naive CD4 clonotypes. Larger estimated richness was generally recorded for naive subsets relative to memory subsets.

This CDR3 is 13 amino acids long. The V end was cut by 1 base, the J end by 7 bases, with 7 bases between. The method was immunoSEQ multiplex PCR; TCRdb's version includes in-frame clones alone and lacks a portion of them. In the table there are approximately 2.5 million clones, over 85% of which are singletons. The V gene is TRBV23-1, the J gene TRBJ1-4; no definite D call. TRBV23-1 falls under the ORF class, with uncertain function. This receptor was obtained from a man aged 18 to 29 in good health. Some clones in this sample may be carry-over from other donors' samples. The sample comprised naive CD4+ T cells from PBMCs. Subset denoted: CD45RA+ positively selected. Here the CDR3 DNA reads TGCGCCAGCAGTCAATGGGGAGCTGAAAAACTGTTTTTT. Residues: CASSQWGAEKLFF.